This T cell receptor (beta chain) was recorded in a study of T cell repertoires in cytomegalovirus infection. Study as a whole: Through public TCR beta signatures, both CMV infection and matching HLA type were indicated.

The CDR3 is 13 residues long. Trimming left V 3 bases short and J 6 bases short, with 6 bases between. Germline V gives CDR1 MRHNA, CDR2 SNTAGT. From the reads, TCRdb called clonotypes with MiXCR, one entry per CDR3 protein. The sample has just under 300,000 distinct CDR3 sequences, approximately 8.9% seen once. In this sample, this clonotype turned up many times. The chain couples TRBV6-4 to TRBJ1-6; D remains ambiguous. The sequencing sample was made of PBMCs. The clonotype originates from a human donor in good health (CMV status not recorded). Some clones in this sample may be carry-over from other donors' samples. The CDR3 here is CASSEVPNSPLHF. CDR3 nucleotide sequence: TGTGCCAGCAGTGAGGTCCCTAATTCACCCCTCCACTTT.